This T cell receptor beta chain was captured in a study of identical twins. J lost 3 bases, V lost 5 bases, and 4 bases had no gene match. Germline V lookup: CDR1 MNHNS, CDR2 SASEGT. The CDR3 runs 14 residues. The sample holds many counts of this clonotype. TCRdb processed the 5' RACE reads anew with MiXCR; each CDR3 protein has one entry. This sample yields fewer than 800,000 distinct CDR3 sequences, of which just over 7% are seen a single time; 1.6% belongs to the top ten. The same data also contributed to another study, on yellow fever vaccine responses in identical twins.

V and J are TRBV6-1 and TRBJ2-1; the match to TRBD1 covers 7 bases. The sequenced sample was PBMCs. The clonotype comes from a woman under 30 in good health. CDR3 nucleotide sequence: TGTGCCAGCAGTAGACAGGGAAACTACAATGAGCAGTTCTTC. This encodes CASSRQGNYNEQFF.